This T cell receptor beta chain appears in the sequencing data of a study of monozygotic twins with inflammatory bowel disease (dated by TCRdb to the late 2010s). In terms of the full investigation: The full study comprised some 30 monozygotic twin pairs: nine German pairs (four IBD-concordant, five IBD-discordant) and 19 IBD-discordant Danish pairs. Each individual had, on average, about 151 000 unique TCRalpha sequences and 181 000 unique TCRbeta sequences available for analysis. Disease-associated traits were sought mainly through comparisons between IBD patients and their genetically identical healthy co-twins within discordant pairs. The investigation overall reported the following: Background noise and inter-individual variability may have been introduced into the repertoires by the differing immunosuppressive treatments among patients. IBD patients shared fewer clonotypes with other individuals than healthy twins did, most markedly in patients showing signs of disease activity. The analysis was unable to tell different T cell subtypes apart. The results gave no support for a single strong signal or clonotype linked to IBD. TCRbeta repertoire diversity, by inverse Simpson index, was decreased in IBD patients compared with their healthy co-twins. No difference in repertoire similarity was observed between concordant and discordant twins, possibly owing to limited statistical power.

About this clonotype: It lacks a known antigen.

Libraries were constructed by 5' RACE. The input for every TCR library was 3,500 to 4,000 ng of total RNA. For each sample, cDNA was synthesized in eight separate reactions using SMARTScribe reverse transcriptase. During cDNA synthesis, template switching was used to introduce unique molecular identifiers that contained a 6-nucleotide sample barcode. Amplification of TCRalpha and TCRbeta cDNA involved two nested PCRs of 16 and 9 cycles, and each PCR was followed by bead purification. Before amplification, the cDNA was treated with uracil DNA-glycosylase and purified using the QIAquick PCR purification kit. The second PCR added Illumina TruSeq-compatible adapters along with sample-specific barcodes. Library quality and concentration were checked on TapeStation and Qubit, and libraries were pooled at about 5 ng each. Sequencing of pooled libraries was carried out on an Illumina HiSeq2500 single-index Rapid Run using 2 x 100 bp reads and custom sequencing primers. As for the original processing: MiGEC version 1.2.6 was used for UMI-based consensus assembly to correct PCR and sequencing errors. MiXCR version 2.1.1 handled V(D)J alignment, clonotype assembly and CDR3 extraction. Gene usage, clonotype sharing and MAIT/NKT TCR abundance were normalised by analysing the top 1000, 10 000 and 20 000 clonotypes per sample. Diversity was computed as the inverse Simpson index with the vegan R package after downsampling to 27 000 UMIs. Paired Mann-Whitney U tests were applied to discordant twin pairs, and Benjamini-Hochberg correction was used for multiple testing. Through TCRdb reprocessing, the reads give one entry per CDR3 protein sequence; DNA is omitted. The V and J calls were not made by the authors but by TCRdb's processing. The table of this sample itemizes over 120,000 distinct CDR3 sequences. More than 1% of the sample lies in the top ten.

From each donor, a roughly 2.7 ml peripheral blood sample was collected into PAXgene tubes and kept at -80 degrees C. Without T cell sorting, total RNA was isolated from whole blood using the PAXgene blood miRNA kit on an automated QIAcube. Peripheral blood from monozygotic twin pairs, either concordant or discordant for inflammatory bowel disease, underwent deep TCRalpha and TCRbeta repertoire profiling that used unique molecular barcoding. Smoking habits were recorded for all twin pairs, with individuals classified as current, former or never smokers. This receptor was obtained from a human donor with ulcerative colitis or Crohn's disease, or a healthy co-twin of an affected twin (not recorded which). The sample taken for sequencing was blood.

For the CDR3, the sequence is CSASPLAGATDTQYF. The sequence links TRBV20-1 to TRBJ2-3; the TCRdb D gene call, TRBD2, has no DNA to confirm it. The CDR3, cysteine through phenylalanine, is 15 amino acids long. No DNA accompanies this entry. CDR1 and CDR2, looked up from the germline V gene (reference sequence), are DFQATT and SNEGSKA.